This TCR beta chain was identified during a study of T cell responses to AZD1222 COVID-19 vaccine. Study-wide results and caveats: After the peak T cell response, and only then, were repertoires sampled.

CDR3 length equals 12 residues. Germline V gives CDR1 SGDLS, CDR2 YYNGEE. Trimming pared 0 bases from V and 6 bases from J, leaving 6 bases between. Assay: immunoSEQ multiplex PCR; the TCRdb copy retains only in-frame clones and omits some. Here the sample spans roughly 160,000 clones, approximately 90% being singletons. This clone showed up just a few times. Its specificity is not known. V is TRBV9 and J is TRBJ1-2, with unresolved D. Sequenced material: peripheral blood, taken 28 days after the second AZD1222 dose. The sequence derives from an adult who received the AZD1222 COVID-19 vaccine. CDR3 region: CASSVDGNGYTF. The DNA of the CDR3 is TGTGCCAGCAGCGTAGACGGAAATGGCTACACCTTC.